The entry below gives a single T cell receptor beta chain sequence along with its context. The method was immunoSEQ multiplex PCR; TCRdb's version includes in-frame clones alone and lacks a portion of them. There are about 300,000 clones in the sample; nearly 90% occur only once, and 5.5% to 6% lies in the top ten. The data stem from a study of blood T cell repertoires in COVID-19. On the study more broadly: Acute and convalescent COVID-19 specimens originated in the United States, Italy and Spain.

The CDR3 totals 15 residues. Trimming shortened V by 1 base and J by 3 bases, and 11 bases separated the two germline ends. CDR1 and CDR2 from the germline V gene are SGHRS and YFSETQ. The TCR originated in a woman in her twenties or thirties who had recovered from COVID-19. Sequencing was carried out using PBMCs or T cells enriched from blood (not recorded which). V is TRBV5-1 and J is TRBJ2-4; TRBD1 might be the D (5 bases). DNA of the CDR3: TGCGCCAGCAGCTTGCGGGTAGGGGTCAAAAACATTCAGTACTTC. Translating gives CASSLRVGVKNIQYF.